This TCR beta chain was found in a study of Tregs in tolerant kidney transplant recipients. Some clones are missing from TCRdb's copy, which holds only in-frame ones; the method was immunoSEQ multiplex PCR. The sample lists under 95,000 clones, under 95% occurring once. CDR1 is SQVTM and CDR2 is ANQGSEA in the germline V gene. The V gene end was trimmed by 0 bases and the J gene end by 5 bases; junction bases not matched to a gene: 9. The CDR3 spans 15 residues. Here the sequenced sample was Tregs from blood, taken before the transplant. This chain joins TRBV29-1 and TRBJ1-1; 7 nucleotides match TRBD1. The sequence derives from a human donor who received a combined kidney and bone marrow transplant. CDR3 bases: TGCAGCGTTGAAGAGAGACAGGGTCGTGTTACTGAAGCTTTCTTT. It codes for CSVEERQGRVTEAFF. The whole variable domain, filled in from reference TRBV29-1 and TRBJ1-1, reads SAVISQKPSRDICQRGTSLTIQCQVDSQVTMMFWYRQQPGQSLTLIATANQGSEATYESGFVIDKFPISRPNLTFSTLTVSNMSPEDSSIYLCSVEERQGRVTEAFFGQGTRLTVV.